The rows below give T cell receptor beta chains drawn from one sample of a study of OX40 agonist ivuxolimab in advanced cancers. Sequenced by immunoSEQ multiplex PCR; TCRdb stores in-frame clones only, minus some. The sample carries nearly 110,000 clones, less than 95% recorded once. Sequences were derived from CD4+ or CD8+ T cells sorted from blood, sampled in a trial of the OX40 agonist ivuxolimab. Every receptor here comes from an adult with an advanced solid tumor such as melanoma, head and neck, liver or kidney cancer. Each CDR3 is given with its conserved first and last residue. Each record gives: CDR3 protein, CDR3 DNA, V gene, D gene, J gene, clone size. D genes are given only for firm matches. Rows may omit the clone size; those that give it use once, few, many or a size class.

CDR3 protein: CASSLSSGSYNEQFF; CDR3 DNA: TGTGCCAGCAGCTTAAGTAGCGGGAGCTACAATGAGCAGTTCTTC; V gene: TRBV7-2; D gene: TRBD2; J gene: TRBJ2-1; clone size: once
CDR3 protein: CASSLQGVYQETQYF; CDR3 DNA: TGTGCCAGCAGTCTACAGGGGGTATACCAAGAGACCCAGTACTTC; V gene: TRBV2; D gene: TRBD1; J gene: TRBJ2-5; clone size: -
CDR3 protein: CATSRSVLAGGSYNEQFF; CDR3 DNA: TGTGCCACCAGCAGATCGGTACTAGCGGGAGGGTCCTACAATGAGCAGTTCTTC; V gene: TRBV15; D gene: TRBD2; J gene: TRBJ2-1; clone size: -
CDR3 protein: CASSLQGRETQYF; CDR3 DNA: TGTGCCAGCAGCTTACAGGGGCGGGAGACCCAGTACTTC; V gene: TRBV7-2; D gene: -; J gene: TRBJ2-5; clone size: few
CDR3 protein: CTSSQGRCGDSNQPQHF; CDR3 DNA: TGCACCAGCAGCCAAGGACGGTGCGGGGATAGCAATCAGCCCCAGCATTTT; V gene: TRBV1; D gene: -; J gene: TRBJ1-5; clone size: -
CDR3 protein: CASSTDRGREGVEGYTF; CDR3 DNA: TGCGCCAGCAGCACGGACCGGGGCAGGGAAGGGGTTGAGGGCTACACCTTC; V gene: TRBV5-1; D gene: -; J gene: TRBJ1-2; clone size: -
CDR3 protein: CASSLVIGGRGSGNTIYF; CDR3 DNA: TGTGCCAGCAGCTTAGTAATCGGGGGCAGGGGCTCTGGAAACACCATATATTTT; V gene: TRBV7-2; D gene: -; J gene: TRBJ1-3; clone size: -
CDR3 protein: CASSKDPGGTRPSTDTQYF; CDR3 DNA: TGTGCCAGCAGCAAAGACCCGGGAGGGACCCGCCCTAGCACAGATACGCAGTATTTT; V gene: TRBV21-1; D gene: -; J gene: TRBJ2-3; clone size: -
CDR3 protein: CASSAAHEQYF; CDR3 DNA: TGTGCCAGCAGCGCGGCCCACGAGCAGTACTTC; V gene: TRBV5-4; D gene: -; J gene: TRBJ2-7; clone size: -
CDR3 protein: CASSFQFSGHGYTF; CDR3 DNA: TGTGCCAGCAGCTTCCAGTTTTCCGGGCATGGCTACACCTTC; V gene: TRBV7-3; D gene: -; J gene: TRBJ1-2; clone size: -
CDR3 protein: CASSPPAGDEQFF; CDR3 DNA: TGTGCCAGCTCACCGCCAGCAGGGGATGAGCAGTTCTTC; V gene: TRBV18; D gene: -; J gene: TRBJ2-1; clone size: -
CDR3 protein: CASSIGGTANTGELFF; CDR3 DNA: TGTGCCAGTAGTATCGGGGGGACAGCGAACACCGGGGAGCTGTTTTTT; V gene: TRBV19; D gene: -; J gene: TRBJ2-2; clone size: few
CDR3 protein: CASSLIGDTVYGYTF; CDR3 DNA: TGTGCCAGCAGTTTAATAGGAGACACCGTCTATGGCTACACCTTC; V gene: TRBV28; D gene: -; J gene: TRBJ1-2; clone size: -
CDR3 protein: CASGRRRQETQYF; CDR3 DNA: TGTGCCAGCGGTCGGCGGCGACAGGAGACCCAGTACTTC; V gene: TRBV27; D gene: -; J gene: TRBJ2-5; clone size: -
CDR3 protein: CASSSQDRDDTQYF; CDR3 DNA: TGTGCCAGCAGTTCCCAGGACAGGGATGATACGCAGTATTTT; V gene: TRBV27; D gene: TRBD1; J gene: TRBJ2-3; clone size: -
CDR3 protein: CASQAPGETQYF; CDR3 DNA: TGTGCCAGCCAAGCCCCGGGGGAGACCCAGTACTTC; V gene: TRBV6-5; D gene: -; J gene: TRBJ2-5; clone size: -
CDR3 protein: CASSFQGSNLGYTF; CDR3 DNA: TGTGCCAGCAGTTTCCAGGGCAGCAACCTAGGCTACACCTTC; V gene: TRBV27; D gene: -; J gene: TRBJ1-2; clone size: few
CDR3 protein: CASSEDRGSSYEQYF; CDR3 DNA: TGTGCCAGCAGTGAAGATCGGGGGAGCTCCTACGAGCAGTACTTC; V gene: TRBV2; D gene: -; J gene: TRBJ2-7; clone size: -
CDR3 protein: CASSPQGKAGELFF; CDR3 DNA: TGTGCCAGCAGTCCACAGGGGAAGGCCGGGGAGCTGTTTTTT; V gene: TRBV28; D gene: TRBD1; J gene: TRBJ2-2; clone size: -
CDR3 protein: CASSPRDRYQNTEAFF; CDR3 DNA: TGTGCCAGCTCACCACGGGACAGGTACCAGAACACTGAAGCTTTCTTT; V gene: TRBV18; D gene: TRBD1; J gene: TRBJ1-1; clone size: -
CDR3 protein: CASTNTRGGTEAFF; CDR3 DNA: TGTGCCAGCACCAACACCCGGGGGGGCACTGAAGCTTTCTTT; V gene: TRBV28; D gene: -; J gene: TRBJ1-1; clone size: once
CDR3 protein: CASSVQGQGTEAFF; CDR3 DNA: TGTGCCAGCAGCGTACAGGGGCAGGGCACTGAAGCTTTCTTT; V gene: TRBV9; D gene: -; J gene: TRBJ1-1; clone size: -
CDR3 protein: CASMAGGGVYEQYF; CDR3 DNA: TGTGCCAGCATGGCAGGGGGTGGAGTCTACGAGCAGTACTTC; V gene: TRBV7-9; D gene: TRBD1; J gene: TRBJ2-7; clone size: -
CDR3 protein: CASSQGRPNYNEQFF; CDR3 DNA: TGCGCCAGCAGCCAAGGACGCCCAAACTACAATGAGCAGTTCTTC; V gene: TRBV4-3; D gene: -; J gene: TRBJ2-1; clone size: -
CDR3 protein: CASSYRGGEAFF; CDR3 DNA: TGTGCCAGCAGTTACAGGGGGGGCGAAGCTTTCTTT; V gene: TRBV6-5; D gene: -; J gene: TRBJ1-1; clone size: -
CDR3 protein: CASSEDRSSYNEQFF; CDR3 DNA: TGTGCCAGCAGTGAGGATAGGAGCTCCTACAATGAGCAGTTCTTC; V gene: TRBV2; D gene: -; J gene: TRBJ2-1; clone size: few
CDR3 protein: CASSLLADSYNEQFF; CDR3 DNA: TGCGCCAGCAGCTTGCTAGCGGACTCCTACAATGAGCAGTTCTTC; V gene: TRBV5-1; D gene: TRBD2; J gene: TRBJ2-1; clone size: -
CDR3 protein: CASSSYGGTYEQYF; CDR3 DNA: TGTGCCAGCAGTTCTTATGGGGGTACCTACGAGCAGTACTTC; V gene: TRBV25-1; D gene: -; J gene: TRBJ2-7; clone size: -
CDR3 protein: CASSFQPLTTLGPYEQYF; CDR3 DNA: TGTGCCAGCAGTTTCCAACCTCTCACGACGCTCGGGCCCTACGAGCAGTACTTC; V gene: TRBV27; D gene: -; J gene: TRBJ2-7; clone size: once
CDR3 protein: CATSRDKAPGYEQYF; CDR3 DNA: TGTGCCACCAGCAGAGATAAAGCGCCCGGCTACGAGCAGTACTTC; V gene: TRBV15; D gene: -; J gene: TRBJ2-7; clone size: -
CDR3 protein: CAWSRLAGGYNEQFF; CDR3 DNA: TGTGCCTGGAGCCGCCTAGCGGGAGGCTACAATGAGCAGTTCTTC; V gene: TRBV30; D gene: TRBD2; J gene: TRBJ2-1; clone size: -
CDR3 protein: CASSLGLAGDSYEQYF; CDR3 DNA: TGTGCCAGCTCCCTAGGACTAGCGGGGGACTCCTACGAGCAGTACTTC; V gene: TRBV18; D gene: TRBD2; J gene: TRBJ2-7; clone size: -
CDR3 protein: CASSLEDARMNTEAFF; CDR3 DNA: TGCGCCAGCAGCTTAGAAGACGCCCGAATGAACACTGAAGCTTTCTTT; V gene: TRBV5-1; D gene: -; J gene: TRBJ1-1; clone size: -
CDR3 protein: CASSLSDAGETQYF; CDR3 DNA: TGTGCCAGCAGCCTCTCCGACGCAGGAGAGACCCAGTACTTC; V gene: TRBV7-2; D gene: -; J gene: TRBJ2-5; clone size: once
CDR3 protein: CASSLDHQGHRFF; CDR3 DNA: TGTGCCAGCAGCTTAGATCATCAGGGACATCGGTTTTTT; V gene: TRBV11-2; D gene: -; J gene: TRBJ1-4; clone size: once
CDR3 protein: CASSWDRGRTNEKLFF; CDR3 DNA: TGTGCCAGTAGTTGGGACAGGGGGCGTACTAATGAAAAACTGTTTTTT; V gene: TRBV27; D gene: TRBD1; J gene: TRBJ1-4; clone size: -
CDR3 protein: CASSQVDMGWARGEQYF; CDR3 DNA: TGCGCCAGCAGCCAAGTCGATATGGGGTGGGCACGAGGGGAGCAGTACTTC; V gene: TRBV4-1; D gene: -; J gene: TRBJ2-7; clone size: -
CDR3 protein: CASSEQVRPEAFF; CDR3 DNA: TGCGCCAGCAGTGAACAGGTTAGGCCTGAAGCTTTCTTT; V gene: TRBV10-2; D gene: -; J gene: TRBJ1-1; clone size: -
CDR3 protein: CASSINEQFF; CDR3 DNA: TGTGCCAGCAGCATCAATGAGCAGTTCTTC; V gene: TRBV7-9; D gene: -; J gene: TRBJ2-1; clone size: -
CDR3 protein: CASRKDRVDTGELFF; CDR3 DNA: TGTGCCAGCAGAAAAGACAGGGTGGACACCGGGGAGCTGTTTTTT; V gene: TRBV28; D gene: TRBD1; J gene: TRBJ2-2; clone size: once
CDR3 protein: CASSQVTASGQYF; CDR3 DNA: TGCGCCAGCAGCCAAGTCACGGCATCGGGGCAGTACTTC; V gene: TRBV4-1; D gene: -; J gene: TRBJ2-7; clone size: once
CDR3 protein: CAWSVGRGGDNEQFF; CDR3 DNA: TGTGCCTGGAGTGTAGGTAGGGGGGGGGACAATGAGCAGTTCTTC; V gene: TRBV30; D gene: -; J gene: TRBJ2-1; clone size: -
CDR3 protein: CASSLLGTSVIYEQYF; CDR3 DNA: TGTGCCAGCAGTTTATTAGGGACTAGCGTTATTTACGAGCAGTACTTC; V gene: TRBV28; D gene: TRBD2; J gene: TRBJ2-7; clone size: -
CDR3 protein: CASTIGGGPVYGYTF; CDR3 DNA: TGTGCCAGTACCATAGGGGGGGGTCCCGTATATGGCTACACCTTC; V gene: TRBV19; D gene: -; J gene: TRBJ1-2; clone size: -
CDR3 protein: CASSAQGPLTEAFF; CDR3 DNA: TGTGCCAGCAGTGCACAGGGCCCCCTCACTGAAGCTTTCTTT; V gene: TRBV7-3; D gene: -; J gene: TRBJ1-1; clone size: -
CDR3 protein: CATSTAGKSPLHF; CDR3 DNA: TGTGCCACCAGCACAGCCGGTAAATCACCCCTCCACTTT; V gene: TRBV15; D gene: -; J gene: TRBJ1-6; clone size: -
CDR3 protein: CASSLSREISNQPQHF; CDR3 DNA: TGTGCCAGCAGTTTATCACGGGAGATTAGCAATCAGCCCCAGCATTTT; V gene: TRBV27; D gene: -; J gene: TRBJ1-5; clone size: -
CDR3 protein: CATSRGLADTQYF; CDR3 DNA: TGTGCCACCAGCAGAGGACTAGCGGATACGCAGTATTTT; V gene: TRBV15; D gene: TRBD2; J gene: TRBJ2-3; clone size: -
CDR3 protein: CASRRDSNSPLHF; CDR3 DNA: TGTGCCAGCAGGAGAGACAGCAATTCACCCCTCCACTTT; V gene: TRBV2; D gene: -; J gene: TRBJ1-6; clone size: -
CDR3 protein: CASGLVASFGLYEQYF; CDR3 DNA: TGTGCTAGTGGTTTGGTAGCCAGCTTCGGCCTCTACGAGCAGTACTTC; V gene: TRBV12-5; D gene: -; J gene: TRBJ2-7; clone size: -
CDR3 protein: CASSRTSGSDEQYF; CDR3 DNA: TGTGCCAGCTCAAGGACTAGCGGGAGTGACGAGCAGTACTTC; V gene: TRBV18; D gene: TRBD2; J gene: TRBJ2-7; clone size: -
CDR3 protein: CASSATSGSETQYF; CDR3 DNA: TGCGCCAGCAGTGCGACTAGCGGGAGCGAGACCCAGTACTTC; V gene: TRBV4-1; D gene: TRBD2; J gene: TRBJ2-5; clone size: once
CDR3 protein: CASKNSVANYGYTF; CDR3 DNA: TGTGCCAGTAAAAACAGCGTCGCTAACTATGGCTACACCTTC; V gene: TRBV19; D gene: -; J gene: TRBJ1-2; clone size: -